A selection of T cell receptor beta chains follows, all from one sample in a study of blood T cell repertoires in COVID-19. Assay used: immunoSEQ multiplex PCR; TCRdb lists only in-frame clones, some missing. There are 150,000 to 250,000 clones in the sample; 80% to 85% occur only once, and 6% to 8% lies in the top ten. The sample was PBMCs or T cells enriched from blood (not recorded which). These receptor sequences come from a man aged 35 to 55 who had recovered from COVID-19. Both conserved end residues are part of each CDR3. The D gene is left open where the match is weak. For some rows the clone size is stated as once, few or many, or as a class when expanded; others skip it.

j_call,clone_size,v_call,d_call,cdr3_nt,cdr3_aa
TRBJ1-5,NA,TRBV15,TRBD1,TGTGCCACCAGCAGGCTGAACCGGGACAGGGGTGACAATCAGCCCCAGCATTTT,CATSRLNRDRGDNQPQHF
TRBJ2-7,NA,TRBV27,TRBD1,TGTGCCAGCAAGACCCCGGGACAGGGGAAATACGAGCAGTACTTC,CASKTPGQGKYEQYF
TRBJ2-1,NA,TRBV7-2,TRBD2,TGTGCCAGCAGCTTGTTTAGCGGGGGGGCCGGAGATGAGCAGTTCTTC,CASSLFSGGAGDEQFF
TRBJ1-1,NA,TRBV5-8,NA,TGTGCCAGCAGCTTGGAGAAGGGTCGGACAGAAGCTTTCTTT,CASSLEKGRTEAFF
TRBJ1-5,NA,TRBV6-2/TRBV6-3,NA,TGTGCCAGCAGTTACCCCCGTGGCAATCAGCCCCAGCATTTT,CASSYPRGNQPQHF
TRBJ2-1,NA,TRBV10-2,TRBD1,TGCGCCAGCAGTTCGACAGGGGAGCAGTTCTTC,CASSSTGEQFF
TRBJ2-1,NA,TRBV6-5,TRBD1,TGTGCCAGCAGTTCCCCGACAGGGAATGAGCAGTTCTTC,CASSSPTGNEQFF
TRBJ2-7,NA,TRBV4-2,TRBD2,TGTGCCAGCAGCCAAGCACCCCTAATCAGCGGGGGGGAGTCCTACGAGCAGTACTTC,CASSQAPLISGGESYEQYF
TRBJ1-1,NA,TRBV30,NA,TGTGCCTGGAGTTTAGTGTTGATGAACACTGAAGCTTTCTTT,CAWSLVLMNTEAFF
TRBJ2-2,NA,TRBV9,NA,TGTGCCAGCAGCGTAGGCAAGAGCGGGGAGCTGTTTTTT,CASSVGKSGELFF
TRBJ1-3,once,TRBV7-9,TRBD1,TGTGCCAGCAGCTCGTGGGGACAGGGGGCGTCGGGAAACACCATATATTTT,CASSSWGQGASGNTIYF
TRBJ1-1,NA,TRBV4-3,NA,TGCGCCAGCAGCCAAGAAATCGGCACTGAAGCTTTCTTT,CASSQEIGTEAFF
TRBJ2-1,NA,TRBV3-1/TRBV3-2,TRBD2,TGTGCCAGCAGCCAAGCTAGCGGGGGGGCCAATGAGCAGTTCTTC,CASSQASGGANEQFF
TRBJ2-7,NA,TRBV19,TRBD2,TGTGCCAGTAGTATCAGCGGGGGGATCTCCTACGAGCAGTACTTC,CASSISGGISYEQYF
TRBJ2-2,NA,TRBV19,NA,TGTGCCAGTAGACACCCCAGACTCAAGGGGAAGCTGTTTTTT,CASRHPRLKGKLFF
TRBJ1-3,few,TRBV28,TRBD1,TGTGCCAGCGGGGGGACAGGGGCTGGAAACACCATATATTTT,CASGGTGAGNTIYF
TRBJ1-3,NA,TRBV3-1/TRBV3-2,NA,TGTGCCAGCAGCCGTAACGGGGTCGGACGCGGGAGCGGAAACACCATATATTTT,CASSRNGVGRGSGNTIYF